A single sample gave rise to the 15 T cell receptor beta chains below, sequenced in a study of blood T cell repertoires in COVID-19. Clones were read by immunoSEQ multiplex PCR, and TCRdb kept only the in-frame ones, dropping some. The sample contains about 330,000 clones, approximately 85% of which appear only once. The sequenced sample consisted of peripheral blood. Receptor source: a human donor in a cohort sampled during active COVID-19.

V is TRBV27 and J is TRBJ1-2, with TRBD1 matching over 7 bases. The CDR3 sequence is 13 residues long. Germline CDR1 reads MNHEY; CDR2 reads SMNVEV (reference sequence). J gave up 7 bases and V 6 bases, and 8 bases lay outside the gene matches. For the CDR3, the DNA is TGTGCCAGCAGCGAGGGACAGTTGTCTGGCTACACCTTC. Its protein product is CASSEGQLSGYTF.

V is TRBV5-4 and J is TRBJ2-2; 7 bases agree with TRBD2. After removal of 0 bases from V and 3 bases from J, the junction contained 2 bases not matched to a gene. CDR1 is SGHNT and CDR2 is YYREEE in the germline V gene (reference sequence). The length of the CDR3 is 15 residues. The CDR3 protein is CASSLGGSYTGELFF. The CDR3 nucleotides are TGTGCCAGCAGCTTGGGCGGGAGCTACACCGGGGAGCTGTTTTTT. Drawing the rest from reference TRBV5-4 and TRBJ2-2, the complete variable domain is ETGVTQSPTHLIKTRGQQVTLRCSSQSGHNTVSWYQQALGQGPQFIFQYYREEENGRGNFPPRFSGLQFPNYSSELNVNALELDDSALYLCASSLGGSYTGELFFGEGSRLTVL.

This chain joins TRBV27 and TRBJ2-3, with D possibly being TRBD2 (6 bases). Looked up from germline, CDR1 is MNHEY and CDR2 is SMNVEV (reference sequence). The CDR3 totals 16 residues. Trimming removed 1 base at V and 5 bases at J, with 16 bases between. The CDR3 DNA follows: TGTGCCAGCAGTTTATTCCCAGGGACTGGAGTAGATACGCAGTATTTT. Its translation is CASSLFPGTGVDTQYF.

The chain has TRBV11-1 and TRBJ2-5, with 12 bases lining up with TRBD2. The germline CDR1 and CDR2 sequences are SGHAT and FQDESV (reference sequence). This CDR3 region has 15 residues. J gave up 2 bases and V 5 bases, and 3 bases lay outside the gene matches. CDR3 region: CASSRLAGAQETQYF. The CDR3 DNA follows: TGTGCCAGCAGCCGACTAGCGGGGGCGCAAGAGACCCAGTACTTC. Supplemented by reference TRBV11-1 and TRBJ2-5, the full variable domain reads EAEVAQSPRYKITEKSQAVAFWCDPISGHATLYWYRQILGQGPELLVQFQDESVVDDSQLPKDRFSAERLKGVDSTLKIQPAELGDSAMYLCASSRLAGAQETQYFGPGTRLLVL.

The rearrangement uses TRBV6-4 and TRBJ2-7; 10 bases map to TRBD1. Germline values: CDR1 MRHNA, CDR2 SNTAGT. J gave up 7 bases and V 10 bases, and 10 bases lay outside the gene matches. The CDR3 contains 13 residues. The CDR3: CATPPRTGGEQYF. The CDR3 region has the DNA TGTGCCACCCCTCCCCGGACAGGGGGTGAGCAGTACTTC.

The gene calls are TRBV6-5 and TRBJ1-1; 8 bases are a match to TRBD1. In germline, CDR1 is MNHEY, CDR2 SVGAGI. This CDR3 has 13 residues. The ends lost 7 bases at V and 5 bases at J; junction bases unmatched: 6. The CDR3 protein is CASIRTGWTEAFF. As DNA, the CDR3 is TGTGCCAGCATCCGGACAGGGTGGACTGAAGCTTTCTTT.

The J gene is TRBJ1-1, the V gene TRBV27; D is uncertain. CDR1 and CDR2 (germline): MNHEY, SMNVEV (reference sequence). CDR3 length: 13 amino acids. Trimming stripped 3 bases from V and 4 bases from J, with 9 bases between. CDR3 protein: CASSLTVVTEAFF. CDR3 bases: TGTGCCAGCAGTTTGACTGTGGTCACTGAAGCTTTCTTT.

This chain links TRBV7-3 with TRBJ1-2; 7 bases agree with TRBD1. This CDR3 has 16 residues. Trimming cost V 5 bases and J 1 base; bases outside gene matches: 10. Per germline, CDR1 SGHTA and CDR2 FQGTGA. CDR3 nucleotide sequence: TGTGCCAGCAGCCCCGACAGGGACATACTTAACTATGGCTACACCTTC. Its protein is CASSPDRDILNYGYTF.

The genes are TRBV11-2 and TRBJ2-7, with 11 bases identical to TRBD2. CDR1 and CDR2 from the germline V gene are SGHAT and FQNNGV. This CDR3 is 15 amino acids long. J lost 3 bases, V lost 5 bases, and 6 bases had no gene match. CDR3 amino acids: CASSQTSGDFYEQYF. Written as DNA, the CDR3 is TGTGCCAGCAGCCAGACTAGCGGGGACTTCTACGAGCAGTACTTC.

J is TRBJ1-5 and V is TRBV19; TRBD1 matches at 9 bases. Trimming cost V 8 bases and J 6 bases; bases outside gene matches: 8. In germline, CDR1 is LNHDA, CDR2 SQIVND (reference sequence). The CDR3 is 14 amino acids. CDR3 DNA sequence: TGTGCCAGTTCTGACAGGGGGTCGGGTCAGCCCCAGCATTTT. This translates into CASSDRGSGQPQHF.

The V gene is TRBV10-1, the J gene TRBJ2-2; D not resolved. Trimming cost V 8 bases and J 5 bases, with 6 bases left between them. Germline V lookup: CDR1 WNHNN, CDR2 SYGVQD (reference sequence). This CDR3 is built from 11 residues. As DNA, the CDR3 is TGCGCCAGCGGAGAGACCGGGGAGCTGTTTTTT. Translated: CASGETGELFF.

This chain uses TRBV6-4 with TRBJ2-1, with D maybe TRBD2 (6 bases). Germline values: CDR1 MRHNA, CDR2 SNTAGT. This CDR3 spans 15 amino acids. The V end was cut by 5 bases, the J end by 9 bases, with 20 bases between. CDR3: CASSFLGSLLGEQFF. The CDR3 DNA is TGTGCCAGCAGTTTCCTCGGGAGTCTGCTAGGTGAGCAGTTCTTC.

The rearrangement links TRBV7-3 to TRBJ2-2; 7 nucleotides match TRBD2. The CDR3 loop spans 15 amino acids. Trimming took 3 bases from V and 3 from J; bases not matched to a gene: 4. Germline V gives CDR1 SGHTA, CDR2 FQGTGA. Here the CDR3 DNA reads TGTGCCAGCAGCTTCCGAGGGAGGGACACCGGGGAGCTGTTTTTT. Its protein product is CASSFRGRDTGELFF.

CDR3: CASSATSGVNEQFF. CDR3 nucleotides: TGTGCCAGCAGCGCCACAAGCGGGGTAAATGAGCAGTTCTTC. This chain joins TRBV9 and TRBJ2-1; 7 bases fit TRBD2. Per the germline V gene, CDR1 is SGDLS and CDR2 is YYNGEE. The CDR3 covers 14 residues. Trimming took 3 bases from V and 7 from J; bases not matched to a gene: 7. The whole variable domain, filled in from reference TRBV9 and TRBJ2-1, reads DSGVTQTPKHLITATGQRVTLRCSPRSGDLSVYWYQQSLDQGLQFLIQYYNGEERAKGNILERFSAQQFPDLHSELNLSSLELGDSALYFCASSATSGVNEQFFGPGTRLTVL.

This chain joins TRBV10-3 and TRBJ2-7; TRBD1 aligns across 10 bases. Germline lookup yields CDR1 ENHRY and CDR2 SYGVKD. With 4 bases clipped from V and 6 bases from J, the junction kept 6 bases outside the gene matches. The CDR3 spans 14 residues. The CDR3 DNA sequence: TGTGCCATCAGTGTGGACAGGGGGAAAGGCGAGCAGTACTTC. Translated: CAISVDRGKGEQYF.